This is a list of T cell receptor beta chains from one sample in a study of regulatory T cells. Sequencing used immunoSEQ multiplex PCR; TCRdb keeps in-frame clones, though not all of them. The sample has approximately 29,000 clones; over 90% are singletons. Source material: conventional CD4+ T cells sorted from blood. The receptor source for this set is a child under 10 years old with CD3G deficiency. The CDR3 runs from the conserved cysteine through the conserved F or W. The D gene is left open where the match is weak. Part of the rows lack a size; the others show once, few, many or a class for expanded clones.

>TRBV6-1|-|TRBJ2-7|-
CASSDFYEQYF
TGTGCCAGCAGTGACTTCTACGAGCAGTACTTC
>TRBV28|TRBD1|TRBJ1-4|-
CASSHPGTGDEKLFF
TGTGCCAGCAGTCACCCCGGGACAGGGGATGAAAAACTGTTTTTT
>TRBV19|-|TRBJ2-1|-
CASRGRGTGGYNEQFF
TGTGCCAGTAGGGGCAGGGGGACGGGAGGGTACAATGAGCAGTTCTTC
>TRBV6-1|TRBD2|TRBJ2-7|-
CASSEVAGVTYEQYF
TGTGCCAGCAGTGAAGTAGCGGGAGTAACCTACGAGCAGTACTTC
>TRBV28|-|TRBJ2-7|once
CASSYGPLAHEQYF
TGTGCCAGCAGTTACGGACCCCTTGCACACGAGCAGTACTTC
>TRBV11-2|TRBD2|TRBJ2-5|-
CASSFGGVQETQYF
TGTGCCAGCAGCTTTGGGGGGGTCCAAGAGACCCAGTACTTC
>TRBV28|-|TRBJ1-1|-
CASSQPTRGNTEAFF
TGTGCCAGCAGTCAACCGACAAGGGGCAACACTGAAGCTTTCTTT
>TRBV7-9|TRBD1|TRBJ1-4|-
CASSVGGAGNEKLFF
TGTGCCAGCAGCGTAGGGGGCGCCGGTAATGAAAAACTGTTTTTT
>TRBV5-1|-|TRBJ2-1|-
CASSLGDGLYNEQFF
TGCGCCAGCAGCTTGGGGGACGGTCTCTACAATGAGCAGTTCTTC
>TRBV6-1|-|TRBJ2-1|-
CASSDVLPGANEQFF
TGTGCCAGCAGTGATGTCCTTCCGGGAGCTAATGAGCAGTTCTTC
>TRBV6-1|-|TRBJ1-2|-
CASRDNNYGYTF
TGTGCCAGCAGGGACAATAACTATGGCTACACCTTC
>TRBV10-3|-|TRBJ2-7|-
CAISERGYEQYF
TGTGCCATCAGTGAGCGAGGCTACGAGCAGTACTTC
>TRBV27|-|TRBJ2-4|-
CASRAQGGNIQYF
TGTGCCAGCAGAGCCCAGGGTGGGAACATTCAGTACTTC
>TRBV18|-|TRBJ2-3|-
CASSRVANTDTQYF
TGTGCCAGCTCACGGGTGGCCAACACAGATACGCAGTATTTT
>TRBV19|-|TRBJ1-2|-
CASSLLTAYHGYTF
TGTGCCAGTAGCCTACTGACAGCTTATCATGGCTACACCTTC
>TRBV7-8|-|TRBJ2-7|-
CASSGQGSYEQYF
TGTGCCAGCAGCGGCCAGGGCTCCTACGAGCAGTACTTC
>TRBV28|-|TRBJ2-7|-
CASSPTNAAVYEQYF
TGTGCCAGCAGTCCTACAAACGCGGCCGTCTACGAGCAGTACTTC
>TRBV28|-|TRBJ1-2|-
CASSQPGGVRGYTF
TGTGCCAGCAGTCAACCTGGGGGGGTACGGGGCTACACCTTC
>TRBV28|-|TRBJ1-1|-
CASSLKMNTEAFF
TGTGCCAGCAGCCTGAAAATGAACACTGAAGCTTTCTTT
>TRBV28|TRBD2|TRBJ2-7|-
CASSPAFAGEVYEQYF
TGTGCCAGCAGTCCCGCTTTTGCGGGAGAAGTCTACGAGCAGTACTTC
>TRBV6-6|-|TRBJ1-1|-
CASKGGLGTEAFF
TGTGCCAGCAAAGGGGGTTTGGGCACTGAAGCTTTCTTT
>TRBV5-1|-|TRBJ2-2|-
CASSRNMGAGELFF
TGCGCCAGCAGTCGTAATATGGGCGCCGGGGAGCTGTTTTTT
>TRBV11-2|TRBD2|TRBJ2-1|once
CASRASGITYNEQFF
TGTGCCAGCAGAGCTAGCGGGATTACCTACAATGAGCAGTTCTTC
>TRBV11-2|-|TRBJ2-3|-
CASSLSSADTQYF
TGTGCCAGCAGCTTATCATCGGCAGATACGCAGTATTTT
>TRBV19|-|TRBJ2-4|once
CASSIDKATPMHF
TGTGCCAGTAGTATAGACAAGGCCACTCCAATGCATTTC
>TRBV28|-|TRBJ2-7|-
CASKRGRGLYEQYF
TGTGCCAGCAAAAGAGGTCGAGGCCTCTACGAGCAGTACTTC
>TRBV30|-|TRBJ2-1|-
CAWSMTLQSEQFF
TGTGCCTGGAGTATGACCCTCCAGAGCGAGCAGTTCTTC